This T cell receptor (beta chain) was obtained from a study of shared T cell receptors in the human thymus. The V gene's germline CDR1 is MNHNY and CDR2 SVGAGI (reference sequence). This CDR3 region has 16 residues. V lost 7 bases and J lost 4, with 22 bases in between. This clone was picked up a small number of times. The method was immunoSEQ multiplex PCR; TCRdb's version includes in-frame clones alone and lacks a portion of them. In the table there are 500,000 to 750,000 clones, roughly 88% of which are singletons. Separately, the same data were catalogued under a study of human thymus T cells.

Sequenced sample: thymocytes. This clonotype was sampled from a boy under three years old with a congenital heart defect. This chain connects TRBV6-6 to TRBJ1-2, with D perhaps TRBD1 (5 bases). The CDR3 loop reads CASTIRRGRVSYGYTF. The CDR3 coding sequence is TGTGCCAGCACCATAAGGAGGGGCCGTGTTTCCTATGGCTACACCTTC.